This T cell receptor beta chain is from a study of blood T cells in healthy people across ages. Study-level findings and limits: A roughly linear fall in TCR beta diversity per million T cells was seen with increasing age.

This clonotype has at least ten counts. Its antigen is not identified. Each donor gave roughly 9.2 milliliters of peripheral blood. Combining a sample-barcoded 5' primer with a J-beta primer mix, a second PCR ran for about 6 to 12 cycles. TCRdb fed the 5' RACE reads into MiXCR, producing one record per CDR3 protein. The sample yields 980,000 or so distinct CDR3 sequences, under 50% seen once. Sequenced sample: blood. The sequence derives from a man in his thirties or forties in good health.

The CDR3 loop is CASRGSLAKNIQYF. The CDR3 nucleotides read TGTGCCAGCAGGGGCAGTCTAGCCAAAAACATTCAGTACTTC. This rearrangement joins TRBV7-9 to TRBJ2-4; D is unresolved. Trimming pared 6 bases from V and 0 bases from J, leaving 9 bases between. This CDR3 comprises 14 residues. Germline CDR1 SEHNR, CDR2 FQNEAQ (reference sequence).